This T cell receptor (beta chain) comes out of a study of blood T cell repertoires in COVID-19. Assay: immunoSEQ multiplex PCR; the TCRdb copy retains only in-frame clones and omits some. The sample holds approximately 210,000 clones; over 75% are singletons and the top ten take roughly 12%. Only one count was recorded for this clone. Patients at the Seattle site were enrolled during active infection and followed longitudinally. This TCR was sampled from a man in his fifties with COVID-19, enrolled during active disease. The sequenced material came from peripheral blood.

Here the CDR3 reads CASWPGSGYGYTF. CDR3 bases: TGTGCCAGCTGGCCAGGGTCCGGCTATGGCTACACCTTC. This chain uses TRBV12-3 or TRBV12-4 with TRBJ1-2, with TRBD1 as a possible D gene (5 bases). This CDR3 has 13 residues. V was trimmed by 8 bases and J by 4 bases, leaving 14 bases between them.